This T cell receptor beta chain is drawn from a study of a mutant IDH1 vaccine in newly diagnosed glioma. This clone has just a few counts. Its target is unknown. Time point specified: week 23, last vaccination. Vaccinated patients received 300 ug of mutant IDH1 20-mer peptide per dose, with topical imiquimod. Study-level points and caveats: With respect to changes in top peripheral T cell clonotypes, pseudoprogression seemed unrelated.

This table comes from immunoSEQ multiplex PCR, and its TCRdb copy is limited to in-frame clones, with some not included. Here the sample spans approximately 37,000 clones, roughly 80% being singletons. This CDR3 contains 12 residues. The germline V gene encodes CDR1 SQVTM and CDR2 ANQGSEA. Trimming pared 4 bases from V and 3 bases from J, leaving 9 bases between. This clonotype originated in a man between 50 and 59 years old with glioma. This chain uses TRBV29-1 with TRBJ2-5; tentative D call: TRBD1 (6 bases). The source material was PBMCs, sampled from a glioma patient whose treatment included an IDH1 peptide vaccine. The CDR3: CSVVRTEETQYF. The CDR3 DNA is TGCAGCGTTGTAAGGACAGAAGAGACCCAGTACTTC. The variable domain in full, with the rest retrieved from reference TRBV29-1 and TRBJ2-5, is SAVISQKPSRDICQRGTSLTIQCQVDSQVTMMFWYRQQPGQSLTLIATANQGSEATYESGFVIDKFPISRPNLTFSTLTVSNMSPEDSSIYLCSVVRTEETQYFGPGTRLLVL.